This TCR beta chain was captured by sequencing in a study of blood T cell repertoires in COVID-19 (dated by TCRdb to about 2020). Regarding the research as a whole: Collaborator samples came from the United States, Italy and Spain and covered acute and convalescent phases of COVID-19. The prospective study material was composed of cDNA or gDNA derived from T cells, B-cell-depleted T cells, or PBMCs. The dataset comprised deeply sampled blood TCRbeta repertoires from subjects exposed to, actively infected with, or recovered from COVID-19. The repertoires were released in a freely available public database meant as a resource for research on the immune response to SARS-CoV-2. The samples were drawn from two sources: the first 160 participants of the ongoing ImmuneRACE study, and fewer than 1,500 subjects contributed by 6 global collaborators. Nearly every sample came with metadata listing a de-identified subject ID, COVID-19 status, age in years and sex. Where available, HLA class I and class II types were obtained from metadata supplied by the sample provider rather than from assay-based typing. Here is what the overall study found, with its caveats: How much clinical and demographic metadata was included differed by source and by participant, and the metadata was provided uncurated.

The CDR3, from cysteine to phenylalanine, totals 16 residues. The only DNA kept is the CDR3, 48 bases in frame from the first base. The germline V gene yields SGHRS for CDR1 and YFSETQ for CDR2. Trimming accounts for 4 bases at V and 2 bases at J, while the number of junction bases matched to no gene is 6. On this clone itself: Its target antigen remains unknown. The sample holds no much larger clone one base away, and base qualities are not on file.

One collaborating source in Seattle enrolled patients during active infection and followed them longitudinally through the course of disease. Each collaborating institution followed its own protocols to collect whole blood in K2EDTA tubes. For TCRbeta analysis, collaborator samples were shipped as frozen whole blood, as isolated PBMCs, or as DNA extracted from either sample type. TCRbeta CDR3 regions were amplified from genomic DNA by means of the immunoSEQ Assay, a bias-controlled multiplex PCR. The paper's data handling went like this. The number of nucleated cells in each sample was estimated by amplification of reference gene primers within the assay. To quantify the absolute abundance of each unique TCRbeta CDR3 rearrangement, sequence reads were collapsed and filtered. For each sample, productive Simpson clonality was calculated by taking the square root of Simpson's diversity index across productive rearrangements. TCRdb took over this immuneACCESS table, retaining in-frame rearrangements with V and J assigned. Such tables are incomplete; in checked studies, under half of the missing clones stem from an unresolved V gene, and the remainder is unexplained. D and trimming were read from the DNA, whereas the V and J calls and clone size are those reported in that table. For this sample there are tens of thousands of clones; approximately 77% appear just once. The ten largest make up under 3% of the sample.

Sequencing was carried out using peripheral blood. This sequence uses TRBV5-1 and TRBJ1-3, with 10 middle bases fitting TRBD1. The TCR sequence derives from a man in his 70s with COVID-19, enrolled during active disease. The DNA is TGCGCCAGCAGCCCGCCCGGGACAGGGGCTGGAAACACCATATATTTT. It translates as CASSPPGTGAGNTIYF.